What follows is one T cell receptor (beta chain) and its context. The table lists this clone with a count of one. Its antigen is not yet known. Per-base qualities were not stored, and no clone one base away is much larger. TCRbeta CDR3 regions were amplified from genomic DNA by means of the immunoSEQ Assay, a bias-controlled multiplex PCR. Regarding the original processing steps: Within the assay, amplification of reference gene primers was used to estimate how many nucleated cells each sample contained. Sequence reads were collapsed and filtered to measure the absolute abundance of every unique TCRbeta CDR3 rearrangement. Productive Simpson clonality was computed per sample as the square root of Simpson's diversity index over productive rearrangements. What TCRdb holds here is the immuneACCESS table cut down to in-frame rearrangements. Part of the clones is not present; checked against another copy, under half of the missing clones reflect an unresolved V gene, and the others are unexplained. V and J calls and clone size are as listed in that table; D and trimming were resolved from the DNA. The sample contains about 370,000 clones, nearly 90% of them found a single time. The ten largest clones take up 6.5% to 7% of the sample.

Collaborating institutions collected whole blood in K2EDTA tubes following their own protocols. For TCRbeta analysis, collaborators shipped samples in one of three forms: frozen whole blood, isolated PBMCs, or DNA extracted from either of those sample types. The source of the sample is a study of blood T cell repertoires in COVID-19 (dated by TCRdb to the early 2020s). Context from the whole study: Samples from collaborators originated in the United States, Italy and Spain and spanned both the acute and convalescent phases of COVID-19. Samples came from the ongoing ImmuneRACE study (first 160 participants) plus 1,254 subjects from 6 global collaborators. Sample metadata almost always included a de-identified subject ID, COVID-19 status, age in years and sex. The dataset comprised deeply sampled blood TCRbeta repertoires from subjects exposed to, actively infected with, or recovered from COVID-19. The material from the prospective study consisted of cDNA or gDNA derived from T cells, B-cell-depleted T cells, or PBMCs. HLA class I and class II types, where available, came from metadata supplied by the sample provider rather than from assay-based typing. The repertoires were released in a freely available public database intended as a resource for research on the immune response to SARS-CoV-2.

What the work shows at the level of the full study, not this receptor alone: How much clinical and demographic metadata was included differed by source and by participant, and the metadata was provided uncurated.

The TCR was taken from a man aged 18 to 29 with active or convalescent COVID-19. Sequenced: peripheral blood.

CDR3 loop: CASNEKRGGTDTQYF. The DNA sequence follows: TGTGCCAGCAACGAAAAGCGGGGGGGCACAGATACGCAGTATTTT. The V gene is TRBV5-6 and the J gene is TRBJ2-3, with 9 middle bases fitting TRBD2. From V the trimming removes 6 bases and from J it removes 1 base, while the gene matches leave 6 bases of the junction unaccounted for. The CDR3 sequence holds 15 residues, the cysteine and phenylalanine included. The sequence is cut down to CDR3 DNA, 45 bases in frame from base 1. The germline V gene yields SGHDT for CDR1 and YYEEEE for CDR2.